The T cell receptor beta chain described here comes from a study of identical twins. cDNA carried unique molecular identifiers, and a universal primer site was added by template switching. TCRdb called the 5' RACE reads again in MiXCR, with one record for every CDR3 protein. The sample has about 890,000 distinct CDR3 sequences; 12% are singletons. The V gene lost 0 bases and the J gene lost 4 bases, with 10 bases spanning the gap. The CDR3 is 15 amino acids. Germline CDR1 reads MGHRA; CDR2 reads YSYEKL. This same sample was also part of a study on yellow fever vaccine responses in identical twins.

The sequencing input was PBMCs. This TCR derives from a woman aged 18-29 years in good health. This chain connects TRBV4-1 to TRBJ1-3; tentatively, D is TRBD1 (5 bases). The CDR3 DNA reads TGCGCCAGCAGCCAAGATCATAAGGGGGGAAACACCATATATTTT. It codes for CASSQDHKGGNTIYF.